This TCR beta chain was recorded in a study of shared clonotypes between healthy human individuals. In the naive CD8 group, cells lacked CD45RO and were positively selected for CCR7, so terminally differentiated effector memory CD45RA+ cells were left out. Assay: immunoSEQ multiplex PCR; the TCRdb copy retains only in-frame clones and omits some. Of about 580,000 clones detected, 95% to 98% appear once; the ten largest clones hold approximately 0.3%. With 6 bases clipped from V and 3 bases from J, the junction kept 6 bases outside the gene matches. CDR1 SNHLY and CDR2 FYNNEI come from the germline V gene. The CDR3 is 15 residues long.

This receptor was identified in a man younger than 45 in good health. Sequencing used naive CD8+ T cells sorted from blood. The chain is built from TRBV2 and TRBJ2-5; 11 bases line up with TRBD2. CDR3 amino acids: CASSPLLAGEETQYF. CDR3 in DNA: TGTGCCAGCAGCCCGCTACTAGCGGGAGAAGAGACCCAGTACTTC.